The 5 T cell receptor beta chains listed next were all sequenced from one sample in a study of monozygotic twins with inflammatory bowel disease. Reprocessing the 5' RACE reads, TCRdb reports a single entry for every CDR3 protein and omits DNA. This table lists roughly 150,000 distinct CDR3 sequences. Sample: blood. Source of these receptors: a human donor with ulcerative colitis or Crohn's disease, or a healthy co-twin of an affected twin (not recorded which).

The chain carries TRBV12-3 or TRBV12-4 and TRBJ2-2; the D call of TRBD1 rests on TCRdb alone, since no DNA is present to check it. The CDR3 loop spans 15 amino acids. This CDR3 reads CASGPGTGVPGELFF.

V is TRBV10-2 and J is TRBJ2-1; TCRdb gives TRBD2 as the D gene, but with no DNA this cannot be confirmed. Looked up from germline, CDR1 is WSHSY and CDR2 is SAAADI. CDR3 length equals 14 residues. CDR3 amino acids: CARPPGLAMDEQFF.

This chain connects TRBV20-1 to TRBJ2-3; TCRdb outputs TRBD2, but without DNA this stays unchecked. Per germline, CDR1 DFQATT and CDR2 SNEGSKA (reference sequence). The CDR3 is 14 residues long. CDR3: CSARVAGDTDTQYF.

The chain carries TRBV20-1 and TRBJ1-5. Per the germline V gene, CDR1 is DFQATT and CDR2 is SNEGSKA (reference sequence). The CDR3 totals 14 residues. This chain's CDR3 is CSARDRVSNQPQHF.

The rearrangement uses TRBV20-1 and TRBJ2-5; TCRdb selects TRBD1, and the lack of DNA leaves this call unchecked. CDR1 is DFQATT, CDR2 SNEGSKA, per germline (reference sequence). This CDR3 spans 15 amino acids. Here the CDR3 reads CSARATGWYEETQYF.